Each of the 16 T cell receptor beta chains below was sequenced from the same sample in a study of T-cell reconstitution after alpha-beta-depleted transplantation in children (TCRdb year 2016). The library was built by means of PCR. TCRdb records Illumina HiSeq 2500 as the sequencer. TCR libraries were prepared with molecular barcoding, using unique molecular identifiers to normalize TCRbeta repertoire quantification. The public reads were reanalyzed by TCRdb: fastp trimming at Q25, MiXCR alignment, in-frame beta chains only. Rows merge per CDR3 protein into single entries with the most common DNA and genes. The sample contains hundreds of thousands of distinct CDR3 sequences, around a sixth of them found a single time. Of the sample, 1.1% is held by the ten largest clones. The starting material was PBMCs from the stem cell graft donor, obtained from the stem cell graft. These receptors all stem from a human donor who donated a stem cell graft to a child with acute myeloid leukemia.

The chain carries TRBV14 and TRBJ2-1, with 10 bases fitting TRBD2. V was clipped by 2 bases and J by 6 bases; unmatched bases: 10. Germline V gene data show CDR1 as SGHDN and CDR2 as FVKESK. The CDR3 extends over 17 amino acids. In nucleotides, the CDR3 is TGTGCCAGCAGCCAAACCCTTCCCGGGACTAGCGCCAATGAGCAGTTCTTC. As protein: CASSQTLPGTSANEQFF.

In this sample, this clonotype turned up a few times. The chain joins TRBV11-2 to TRBJ1-4; possible D gene TRBD1, 5 bases. The V and J ends lost 5 bases and 4 bases respectively, with 11 bases between them. CDR3 length: 14 residues. Germline assignment: CDR1 SGHAT and CDR2 FQNNGV. The CDR3, as DNA: TGTGCCAGCAGCCGACAGAGCGGTAATGAAAAACTGTTTTTT. Translated: CASSRQSGNEKLFF.

Worth noting for this clonotype: A much more abundant neighbour one base away suggests this may be a read error. V and J are TRBV12-3 or TRBV12-4 and TRBJ2-3; weak D call: TRBD2 (6 bases). There are 13 residues in the CDR3. Here the CDR3 reads CASSRTSTYTQYF. The DNA of the CDR3 is TGTGCCAGCAGTCGTACTAGCACATATACGCAGTATTTT.

This clonotype was counted ten times or more. The chain employs TRBV5-5 and TRBJ2-2, with D perhaps TRBD1 (5 bases). The CDR3 consists of 13 residues. Germline V lookup: CDR1 SGHKS, CDR2 YYEKEE (reference sequence). V dropped 2 bases and J dropped 7 bases, with 9 bases sitting between them. The CDR3 spells CASSFDSNGELFF. DNA for the CDR3: TGTGCCAGCAGCTTCGACAGCAACGGGGAGCTGTTTTTT.

This clonotype has more than one count but fewer than ten. The chain joins TRBV5-1 to TRBJ1-4; possibly TRBD1 for D (5 bases). The CDR3 is 12 amino acids. CDR1 and CDR2 (germline): SGHRS, YFSETQ. The V gene lost 7 bases and the J gene lost 8 bases, with 12 bases spanning the gap. The DNA of the CDR3 is TGCGCCAGCCAGGGATCGGAGGAAAAACTGTTTTTT. Amino acids: CASQGSEEKLFF. Variable domain in full (rest from reference TRBV5-1 and TRBJ1-4): KAGVTQTPRYLIKTRGQQVTLSCSPISGHRSVSWYQQTPGQGLQFLFEYFSETQRNKGNFPGRFSGRQFSNSRSEMNVSTLELGDSALYLCASQGSEEKLFFGSGTQLSVL.

Details on this clonotype: Being one base from a much bigger clone, this may be a read error. This chain connects TRBV20-1 to TRBJ2-5, with no clear D. The CDR3 runs to 15 residues. Germline values: CDR1 DFQATT, CDR2 SNEGSKA (reference sequence). Trimming stripped 2 bases from V and 2 bases from J, with 15 bases between. DNA for the CDR3: TGCAGTGCTAGACATCAAACAGCTAGACAAGAGACCCAGTACTTC. It codes for CSARHQTARQETQYF.

This clonotype was counted ten times or more. The chain is built from TRBV20-1 and TRBJ1-1; possible D gene TRBD1, 5 bases. The germline V gene has CDR1 DFQATT and CDR2 SNEGSKA (reference sequence). This CDR3 has 12 amino acids. DNA for the CDR3: TGCACAATCCTAGGGACGGGAGCTCAAGCTTTCTTT. As protein: CTILGTGAQAFF.

The chain uses TRBV7-9 and TRBJ2-1; 8 bases agree with TRBD2. The CDR3 has 16 residues. V lost 6 bases to trimming and J lost 0 bases; unmatched junction nucleotides: 7. Germline V CDR1 and CDR2: SEHNR, FQNEAQ (reference sequence). CDR3 in amino acids: CASRLRGGNSYNEQFF. The CDR3 region has the DNA TGTGCCAGCAGGTTACGGGGGGGTAACTCCTACAATGAGCAGTTCTTC.

In its sample, this clonotype was seen many times. This chain links TRBV12-3 or TRBV12-4 with TRBJ2-7; 10 bases align to TRBD1. The V segment lost 4 bases and the J segment 5 bases; nucleotides outside the gene matches: 2. The CDR3 has 13 residues. The CDR3 sequence is CASSSGQGDEQYF. CDR3 nucleotide sequence: TGTGCCAGCAGTTCAGGACAGGGGGACGAGCAGTACTTC.

The chain employs TRBV28 and TRBJ2-7; the D gene is possibly TRBD1 (5 bases). Germline V CDR1 and CDR2: MDHEN, SYDVKM. This CDR3 region has 12 residues. Trimming left V 6 bases short and J 8 bases short, with 14 bases between. CDR3 nucleotide sequence: TGTGCCAGCAGGGGGTTGACAGAAAAGCAGTACGTC. Protein sequence: CASRGLTEKQYV.

Points on this clonotype: Its ends do not fully match the called genes, so a read error is possible. The CDR3 nucleotides read TGCACCAGCAGCTTGGACAGCGACTATGGCTACACCTTC. Translation gives CTSSLDSDYGYTF. The chain carries TRBV5-1 and TRBJ1-2; TRBD1 is a possible D gene (6 bases). The CDR3 spans 13 residues. In germline, CDR1 is SGHRS, CDR2 YFSETQ.

This clonotype was counted at least ten times. The chain joins TRBV20-1 to TRBJ2-7; TRBD1 agrees at 9 bases. The CDR3 extends over 16 amino acids. With V trimmed by 1 base and J by 4 bases, 11 bases remained unmatched. Germline CDR1 and CDR2: DFQATT and SNEGSKA (reference sequence). The CDR3 sequence is CSARGVMGTGMYEQYF. The CDR3 DNA reads as TGCAGTGCTAGAGGAGTAATGGGGACAGGGATGTACGAGCAGTACTTC.

This clonotype has just a few counts. The chain couples TRBV20-1 to TRBJ2-3, with TRBD2 matching 10 bases. Germline CDR1 reads DFQATT; CDR2 reads SNEGSKA (reference sequence). This CDR3 has 17 amino acids. The CDR3 DNA sequence: TGCAGGGCGGTAGCGGGGGGCCTACCCCTACTCACAGATACGCAGTATTTT. Its protein is CRAVAGGLPLLTDTQYF.

This clonotype was observed a few times. The chain combines TRBV7-2 with TRBJ1-1, with TRBD1 as a possible D gene (5 bases). The CDR3 spans 14 residues. Trimming pared 5 bases from V and 4 bases from J, leaving 14 bases between. CDR1 is SGHTA, CDR2 FQGNSA, per germline. CDR3 DNA: TGTGCCAGCAGCCTTCAAGCGAGGGGCACTGAAGCTTTCTTT. Translating it yields CASSLQARGTEAFF.

There are many counts of this clonotype. This sequence joins TRBV29-1 and TRBJ2-1, with D hard to call. CDR1 and CDR2 from the germline V gene are SQVTM and ANQGSEA. CDR3 size: 13 residues. V gave up 2 bases and J gave up 7 bases, with 12 bases separating them. CDR3 DNA: TGCAGCGTTGAATGGAAACAGCGAAATGAGCAGTTCTTC. Residues: CSVEWKQRNEQFF.

This clonotype showed up many times. The chain uses TRBV20-1 and TRBJ2-5; 7 bases match TRBD2. The CDR3 contains 15 residues. Looked up from germline, CDR1 is DFQATT and CDR2 is SNEGSKA (reference sequence). Germline trimming cut 0 bases from V and 1 base from J; bases unmatched to any gene: 5. DNA of the CDR3: TGCAGTGCTAGAGATTGGCGGGGGATCCAAGAGACCCAGTACTTC. This sequence encodes CSARDWRGIQETQYF.